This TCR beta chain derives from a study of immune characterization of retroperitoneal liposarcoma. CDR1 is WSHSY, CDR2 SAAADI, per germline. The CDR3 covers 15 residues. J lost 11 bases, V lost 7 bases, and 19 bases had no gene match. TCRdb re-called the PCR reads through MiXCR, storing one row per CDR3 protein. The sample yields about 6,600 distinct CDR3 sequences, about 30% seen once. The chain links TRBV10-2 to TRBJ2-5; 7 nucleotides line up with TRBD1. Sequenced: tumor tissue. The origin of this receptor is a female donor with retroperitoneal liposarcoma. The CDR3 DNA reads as TGCGCCAGCATGCGCCGGGACAGTTCCTACAATGAGCAGTACTTC. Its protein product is CASMRRDSSYNEQYF.